Shown below are 29 T cell receptor beta chains from a single sample sequenced in a study of cytomegalovirus exposure and HLA in healthy donors. PCR used 60 Vbeta primers and 13 Jbeta primers. The method was immunoSEQ multiplex PCR; TCRdb's version includes in-frame clones alone and lacks a portion of them. The listing records tens of thousands of clones. The sample taken for sequencing was PBMCs. These receptors originate from a woman in her fifties or sixties in good health and CMV-seropositive.

The CDR3 sequence is CASSDRGLYSGNTIYF. In nucleotides, the CDR3 is TGTGCCAGCTCGGACAGGGGGCTCTACTCTGGAAACACCATATATTTT. The gene calls are TRBV19 and TRBJ1-3; 11 bases agree with TRBD1. The germline V gene has CDR1 LNHDA and CDR2 SQIVND (reference sequence). V trimming: 9 bases; J trimming: 0 bases; junction bases outside the gene matches: 7. This CDR3 has 16 residues.

This sequence joins TRBV11-2 and TRBJ1-2; D is possibly TRBD1 (5 bases). Germline V gene lookup returns CDR1 SGHAT and CDR2 FQNNGV. The V and J ends lost 5 bases and 8 bases respectively, with 21 bases between them. CDR3 length: 15 residues. CDR3 nucleotide sequence: TGTGCCAGCAGCCTCGGGGGAAGAGGCGGTAGCGGCTACACCTTC. The encoded protein is CASSLGGRGGSGYTF.

The chain joins TRBV10-2 to TRBJ2-7; 11 bases line up with TRBD2. This CDR3 is 14 amino acids long. Trimming cost V 6 bases and J 2 bases; bases outside gene matches: 3. Germline lookup yields CDR1 WSHSY and CDR2 SAAADI. The CDR3 reads CASSGTSGAYEQYF. The CDR3 DNA is TGCGCCAGCAGCGGGACTAGCGGCGCCTACGAGCAGTACTTC.

The CDR3 reads CASSQIQGANYGYTF. CDR3 sequence (DNA): TGTGCCAGCAGCCAGATACAGGGGGCTAACTATGGCTACACCTTC. V and J are TRBV6-5 and TRBJ1-2; 8 bases fit TRBD1. The CDR3 consists of 15 residues. The junction had 6 bases not matched to a gene; V was cut back by 6 bases and J by 0 bases. Germline assignment: CDR1 MNHEY and CDR2 SVGAGI.

This chain connects TRBV5-5 to TRBJ1-6, with 10 nucleotides matching TRBD1. CDR3 size: 18 residues. Germline trimming cut 4 bases from V and 1 base from J; bases unmatched to any gene: 8. The V gene's germline CDR1 is SGHKS and CDR2 YYEKEE (reference sequence). The CDR3: CASSPGTGVGSYNSPLHF. The CDR3 DNA is TGTGCCAGCAGCCCCGGGACAGGGGTGGGTTCCTATAATTCACCCCTCCACTTT.

The chain is built from TRBV10-3 and TRBJ2-4, with 7 bases lining up with TRBD2. The germline gives CDR1 ENHRY, CDR2 SYGVKD. V was clipped by 11 bases and J by 1 base; unmatched bases: 8. The CDR3 has 14 amino acids. The CDR3 DNA reads as TGTGCCGCGGGCGGGGAGGGGGCCAAAAACATTCAGTACTTC. This gives the protein CAAGGEGAKNIQYF.

V and J are TRBV14 and TRBJ2-3, with D hard to call. CDR3 length: 15 residues. Germline CDR1 reads SGHDN; CDR2 reads FVKESK. V lost 0 bases and J 2 bases, leaving 9 bases between the germline ends. CDR3 sequence: CASSQEYSPTDTQYF. The CDR3 DNA is TGTGCCAGCAGCCAAGAGTACAGCCCCACAGATACGCAGTATTTT.

The chain combines TRBV19 with TRBJ1-5; 11 bases are a match to TRBD1. The J segment lost 7 bases and the V segment lost 7 bases, leaving 6 bases of the junction unmatched. CDR3 size: 14 residues. The germline CDR1 and CDR2 sequences are LNHDA and SQIVND (reference sequence). CDR3 loop: CASKGGQGAQPQHF. The CDR3 DNA reads as TGTGCCAGTAAAGGAGGACAGGGGGCACAGCCCCAGCATTTT. Drawing the rest from reference TRBV19 and TRBJ1-5, the complete variable domain is DGGITQSPKYLFRKEGQNVTLSCEQNLNHDAMYWYRQDPGQGLRLIYYSQIVNDFQKGDIAEGYSVSREKKESFPLTVTSAQKNPTAFYLCASKGGQGAQPQHFGDGTRLSIL.

This sequence joins TRBV7-9 and TRBJ2-7; TRBD1 is a possible D gene (6 bases). Trimming took off 5 bases at V and 4 bases at J, with 15 bases between the two ends. In germline, CDR1 is SEHNR, CDR2 FQNEAQ (reference sequence). CDR3 size: 14 residues. The CDR3: CASSVDGTSYEQYF. Here the CDR3 DNA reads TGTGCCAGCAGCGTAGATGGGACATCTTACGAGCAGTACTTC.

The rearrangement links TRBV7-2 to TRBJ2-1; 9 bases are shared with TRBD2. This CDR3 has 14 residues. Unmatched junction bases numbered 3, after V lost 4 bases and J lost 5 bases. Looked up from germline, CDR1 is SGHTA and CDR2 is FQGNSA. This chain's CDR3 is CASSYSGGDNEQFF. CDR3 in DNA: TGTGCCAGCAGCTATAGCGGGGGCGACAATGAGCAGTTCTTC.

The CDR3 reads CASSLGTGNNYGYTF. Written as DNA, the CDR3 is TGTGCCAGCAGCTTGGGGACAGGGAACAACTATGGCTACACCTTC. The chain is built from TRBV7-2 and TRBJ1-2, with 9 bases matching TRBD1. The CDR3 runs 15 residues. In germline, CDR1 is SGHTA, CDR2 FQGNSA. V lost 3 bases, J lost 2 bases, and 4 bases stayed unmatched.

This chain connects TRBV29-1 to TRBJ1-1; D is uncertain. This CDR3 has 14 amino acids. V was cut by 5 bases and J by 2 bases, with 15 bases left in between. Germline loops: CDR1 SQVTM, CDR2 ANQGSEA. CDR3 loop: CSVSGQRKNTEAFF. The CDR3 DNA reads as TGCAGCGTTTCGGGTCAACGGAAAAACACTGAAGCTTTCTTT.

J is TRBJ2-3 and V is TRBV19, with 7 bases matching TRBD1. This CDR3 is built from 14 residues. The J segment lost 4 bases and the V segment lost 5 bases, leaving 6 bases of the junction unmatched. CDR1 LNHDA and CDR2 SQIVND come from the germline V gene (reference sequence). The CDR3 region is CASSPRQGADTQYF. In nucleotides, the CDR3 is TGTGCCAGTAGTCCCCGACAGGGCGCAGATACGCAGTATTTT.

The rearrangement links TRBV28 to TRBJ2-2, with TRBD1 identical over 8 bases. Trimming at V came to 6 bases and at J to 2 bases, leaving 2 bases not matched to a gene. This CDR3 comprises 14 residues. The germline V gene has CDR1 MDHEN and CDR2 SYDVKM. The CDR3 protein is CASRPGGNTGELFF. In DNA, the CDR3 is TGTGCCAGCAGGCCAGGGGGCAACACCGGGGAGCTGTTTTTT.

In the case of this clone: The junction and the germline gene differ at one end; a read error may be behind it. This chain connects TRBV9 to TRBJ2-1; 7 nucleotides align to TRBD2. This CDR3 spans 16 amino acids. Germline-derived CDR1 and CDR2 are SGDLS and YYNGEE. This CDR3 reads CASSVGSSGSDNEQFF. DNA of the CDR3: TGTGCCAGCAGCGTAGGATCTAGCGGCTCCGACAATGAGCAGTTCTTC.

The chain joins TRBV18 to TRBJ1-4; a possible D gene is TRBD1 (5 bases). The CDR3 is 14 amino acids. Trimming cost V 5 bases and J 8 bases, with 15 bases left between them. Germline V gene lookup returns CDR1 KGHSH and CDR2 LQKENI. The CDR3 loop reads CASSARRGEEKLFF. The CDR3 bases are TGTGCCAGCTCAGCCCGGCGGGGGGAAGAAAAACTGTTTTTT.

This chain uses TRBV27 with TRBJ1-2, with unresolved D. CDR3 length equals 16 residues. CDR1 and CDR2 (germline): MNHEY, SMNVEV (reference sequence). Deletions cut 5 bases from V and 0 bases from J, with 16 bases between. As DNA, the CDR3 is TGTGCCAGCAGTCTTTCCCTTCCTTTAGCTAACTATGGCTACACCTTC. Protein sequence: CASSLSLPLANYGYTF.

The chain employs TRBV5-1 and TRBJ1-1, with D tentatively TRBD1 (6 bases). CDR1 is SGHRS, CDR2 YFSETQ, per germline. Trimming left V 0 bases short and J 6 bases short, with 12 bases between. The CDR3 totals 14 residues. The CDR3 region has the DNA TGCGCCAGCAGCTTGGTCCAGGGGTCCTCTGAAGCTTTCTTT. Translation: CASSLVQGSSEAFF.

CDR3 residues: CASSSGRGHEQYF. In DNA form, the CDR3 reads TGTGCCAGCAGCTCCGGAAGGGGGCACGAGCAGTACTTC. The gene calls are TRBV28 and TRBJ2-7, with 7 bases aligning to TRBD1. This CDR3 contains 13 residues. The germline CDR1 and CDR2 sequences are MDHEN and SYDVKM. The ends lost 6 bases at V and 5 bases at J; junction bases unmatched: 7.

This chain links TRBV7-6 with TRBJ2-1, with D unclear. V lost 5 bases and J 6 bases, leaving 8 bases between the germline ends. This CDR3 contains 12 residues. The germline gives CDR1 SGHVS, CDR2 FNYEAQ. The CDR3 DNA reads as TGTGCCAGCAGCGACATTCGCAATGAGCAGTTCTTC. Protein product: CASSDIRNEQFF.

This chain joins TRBV7-8 and TRBJ1-1, with D possibly TRBD1 on 5 matching bases. Trimming took off 2 bases at V and 0 bases at J, with 16 bases between the two ends. Germline V gives CDR1 SGHVS, CDR2 FQNEAQ. The CDR3 extends over 17 amino acids. CDR3 region: CASSLRAGSGLNTEAFF. CDR3 nucleotides: TGTGCCAGCAGCTTACGCGCAGGGTCTGGGTTGAACACTGAAGCTTTCTTT.

The J gene is TRBJ2-1, the V gene TRBV18; 9 nucleotides line up with TRBD1. Germline V gene sequence: CDR1 KGHSH, CDR2 LQKENI. The CDR3 runs to 15 residues. The junction had 9 bases not matched to a gene; V was cut back by 5 bases and J by 7 bases. CDR3 sequence (DNA): TGTGCCAGCTCAAGGGACAGGGAGTCGGAAAATGAGCAGTTCTTC. The encoded protein is CASSRDRESENEQFF.

This chain joins TRBV29-1 and TRBJ1-2, with 8 bases lining up with TRBD1. V gave up 7 bases and J gave up 7 bases; unmatched junction bases: 5. The germline V gene encodes CDR1 SQVTM and CDR2 ANQGSEA. The CDR3 has 11 amino acids. CDR3 nucleotides: TGCAGCGCCGACGGACAGGGTGGCTACACCTTC. This encodes CSADGQGGYTF.

This chain connects TRBV25-1 to TRBJ1-2; 8 bases line up with TRBD1. Germline V gives CDR1 MGHDK, CDR2 SYGVNS. The CDR3 is made up of 15 amino acids. With 4 bases clipped from V and 5 bases from J, the junction kept 9 bases outside the gene matches. This chain's CDR3 is CASSGGTGYLYGYTF. As DNA, the CDR3 is TGTGCCAGCAGTGGTGGGACAGGTTACCTTTATGGCTACACCTTC.

The J gene is TRBJ1-1, the V gene TRBV7-9; possible D gene TRBD1, 5 bases. Trimming removed 2 bases from V and 4 bases from J, with 14 bases in between. Germline CDR1 reads SEHNR; CDR2 reads FQNEAQ (reference sequence). The CDR3 runs to 15 residues. CDR3 sequence reads: CASSLKAGLGTEAFF. The CDR3 DNA reads as TGTGCCAGCAGCTTAAAGGCAGGGCTGGGCACTGAAGCTTTCTTT.

This sequence joins TRBV11-3 and TRBJ1-5; no clear D gene. The CDR3 spans 15 residues. Trimming stripped 5 bases from V and 3 bases from J, with 14 bases between. Germline CDR1 reads SGHNT; CDR2 reads YENEEA. CDR3 DNA: TGTGCCAGCAGCCCGGAGGGCGGTCCCAATCAGCCCCAGCATTTT. This encodes CASSPEGGPNQPQHF.

V and J are TRBV5-1 and TRBJ1-4, with 10 bases identical to TRBD1. The CDR3 extends over 16 amino acids. The germline V gene encodes CDR1 SGHRS and CDR2 YFSETQ. The V segment lost 2 bases and the J segment 2 bases; nucleotides outside the gene matches: 3. CDR3: CASSFEGQGTNEKLFF. The CDR3 region has the DNA TGCGCCAGCAGCTTTGAGGGACAGGGGACTAATGAAAAACTGTTTTTT.

The chain joins TRBV7-8 to TRBJ2-7; TRBD1 matches at 7 bases. V gave up 5 bases and J gave up 1 base; unmatched junction bases: 8. Looked up from germline, CDR1 is SGHVS and CDR2 is FQNEAQ. The CDR3 consists of 15 residues. The CDR3 DNA follows: TGTGCCAGCAGCCTCCAGACAGGGTCTTCCTACGAGCAGTACTTC. Translation: CASSLQTGSSYEQYF.

The CDR3 is CASNNQGGEYEQYF. CDR3 nucleotides: TGTGCCAGCAATAACCAGGGGGGTGAGTACGAGCAGTACTTC. The gene calls are TRBV6-6 and TRBJ2-7, with D possibly matching TRBD1 (7 bases). Germline V gene lookup returns CDR1 MNHNY and CDR2 SVGAGI (reference sequence). V lost 7 bases to trimming and J lost 4 bases, with 17 bases between them. The CDR3 runs to 14 residues.